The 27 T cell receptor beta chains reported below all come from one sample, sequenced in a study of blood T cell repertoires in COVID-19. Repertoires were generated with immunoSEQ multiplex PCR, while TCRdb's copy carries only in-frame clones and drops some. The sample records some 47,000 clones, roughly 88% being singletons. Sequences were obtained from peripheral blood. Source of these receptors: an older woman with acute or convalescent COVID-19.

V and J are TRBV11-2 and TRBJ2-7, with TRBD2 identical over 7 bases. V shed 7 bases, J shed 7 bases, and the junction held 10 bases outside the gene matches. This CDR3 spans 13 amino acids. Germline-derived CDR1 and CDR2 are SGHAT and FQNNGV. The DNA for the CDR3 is TGTGCCAGCACCCCCGGGACTACCAATGAGCAGTACTTC. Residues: CASTPGTTNEQYF.

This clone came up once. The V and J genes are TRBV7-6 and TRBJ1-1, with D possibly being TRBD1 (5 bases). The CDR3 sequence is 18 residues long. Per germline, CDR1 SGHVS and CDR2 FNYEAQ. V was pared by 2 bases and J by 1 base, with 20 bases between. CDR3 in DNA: TGTGCCAGCAGCTTATTCGGTTCGGGTGGGGACTGGAACACTGAAGCTTTCTTT. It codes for CASSLFGSGGDWNTEAFF.

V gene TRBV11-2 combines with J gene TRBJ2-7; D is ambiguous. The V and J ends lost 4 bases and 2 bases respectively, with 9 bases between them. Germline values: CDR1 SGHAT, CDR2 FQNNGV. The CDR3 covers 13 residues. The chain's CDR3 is CASSSLVAYEQYF. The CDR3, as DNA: TGTGCCAGCAGCTCTCTGGTAGCCTACGAGCAGTACTTC.

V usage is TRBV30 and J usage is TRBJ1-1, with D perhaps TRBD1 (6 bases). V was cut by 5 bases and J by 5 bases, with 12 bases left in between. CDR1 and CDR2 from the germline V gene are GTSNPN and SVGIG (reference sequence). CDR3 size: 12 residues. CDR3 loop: CAWVQGVTEAFF. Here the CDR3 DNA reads TGTGCCTGGGTACAGGGTGTGACTGAAGCTTTCTTT.

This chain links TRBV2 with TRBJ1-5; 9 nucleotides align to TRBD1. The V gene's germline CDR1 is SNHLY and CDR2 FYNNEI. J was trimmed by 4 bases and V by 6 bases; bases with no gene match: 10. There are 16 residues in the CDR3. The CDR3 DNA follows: TGTGCCAGCAGACTTACGGGACAGGGTGGGAATCAGCCCCAGCATTTT. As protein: CASRLTGQGGNQPQHF.

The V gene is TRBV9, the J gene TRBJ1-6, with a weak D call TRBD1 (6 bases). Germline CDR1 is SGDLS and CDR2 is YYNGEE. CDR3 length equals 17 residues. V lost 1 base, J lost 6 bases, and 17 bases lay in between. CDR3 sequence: CASSVLDSPLSNSPLHF. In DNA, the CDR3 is TGTGCCAGCAGCGTACTGGACAGCCCCCTATCTAATTCACCCCTCCACTTT.

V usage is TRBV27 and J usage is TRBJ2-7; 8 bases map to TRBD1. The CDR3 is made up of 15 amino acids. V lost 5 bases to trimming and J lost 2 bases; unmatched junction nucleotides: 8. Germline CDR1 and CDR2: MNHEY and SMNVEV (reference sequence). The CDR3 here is CASSPGTGAPYEQYF. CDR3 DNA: TGTGCCAGCAGTCCCGGGACAGGCGCCCCCTACGAGCAGTACTTC.

The CDR3 is CASSLTGETYGYTF. CDR3 nucleotides: TGCGCCAGCAGCCTAACAGGGGAGACATATGGCTACACCTTC. The chain couples TRBV5-1 to TRBJ1-2; 7 bases are a match to TRBD1. Trimming cost V 4 bases and J 5 bases; bases outside gene matches: 8. This CDR3 has 14 amino acids. CDR1 and CDR2 (germline): SGHRS, YFSETQ.

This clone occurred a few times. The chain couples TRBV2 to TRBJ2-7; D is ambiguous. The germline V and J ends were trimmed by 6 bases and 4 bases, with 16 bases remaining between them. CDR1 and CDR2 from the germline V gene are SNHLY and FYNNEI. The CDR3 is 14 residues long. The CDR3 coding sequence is TGTGCCAGCAGGCCAGCTCCAGCAGCGTACGAGCAGTACTTC. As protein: CASRPAPAAYEQYF.

DNA of the CDR3: TGTGCCAGTAGTATGCGTCTAGCGGGAGGGACGTTGAACACCGGGGAGCTGTTTTTT. This sequence encodes CASSMRLAGGTLNTGELFF. The V call is TRBV19, the J call TRBJ2-2; 12 bases map to TRBD2. From germline, CDR1 is LNHDA and CDR2 SQIVND (reference sequence). The CDR3 spans 19 residues. With V trimmed by 3 bases and J by 1 base, 9 bases remained unmatched.

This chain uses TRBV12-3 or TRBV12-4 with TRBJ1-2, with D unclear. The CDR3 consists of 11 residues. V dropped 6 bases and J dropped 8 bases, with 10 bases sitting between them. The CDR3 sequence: CASRRSGGYTF. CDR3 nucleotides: TGTGCCAGCAGACGATCGGGGGGCTACACCTTC.

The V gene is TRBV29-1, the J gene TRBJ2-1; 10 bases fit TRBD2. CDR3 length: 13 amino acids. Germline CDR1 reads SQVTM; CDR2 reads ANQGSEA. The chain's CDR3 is CSKRVAGGHEQFF. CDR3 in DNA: TGCTCAAAAAGGGTAGCGGGGGGCCATGAGCAGTTCTTC.

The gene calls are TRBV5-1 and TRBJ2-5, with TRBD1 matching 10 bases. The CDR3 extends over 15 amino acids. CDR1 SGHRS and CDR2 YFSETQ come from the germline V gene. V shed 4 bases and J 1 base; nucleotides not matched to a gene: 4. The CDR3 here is CASSPRTGGQETQYF. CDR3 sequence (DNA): TGCGCCAGCAGCCCCCGGACAGGGGGCCAAGAGACCCAGTACTTC.

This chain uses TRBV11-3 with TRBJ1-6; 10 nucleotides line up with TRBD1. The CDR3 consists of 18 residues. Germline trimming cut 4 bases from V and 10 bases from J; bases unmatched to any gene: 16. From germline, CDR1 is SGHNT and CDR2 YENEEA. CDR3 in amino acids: CASSCPGQGPSSESPLHF. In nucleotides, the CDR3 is TGTGCCAGCAGCTGCCCGGGACAGGGGCCCTCCTCCGAGTCACCCCTCCACTTT.

CDR3 sequence: CASSSTLDVLTF. In DNA form, the CDR3 reads TGCGCCAGCAGCTCCACATTGGACGTCCTGACTTTC. V and J are TRBV5-1 and TRBJ2-6; D remains ambiguous. This CDR3 is 12 amino acids long. The germline V and J ends were trimmed by 3 bases and 11 bases, with 9 bases remaining between them. Germline V gene sequence: CDR1 SGHRS, CDR2 YFSETQ.

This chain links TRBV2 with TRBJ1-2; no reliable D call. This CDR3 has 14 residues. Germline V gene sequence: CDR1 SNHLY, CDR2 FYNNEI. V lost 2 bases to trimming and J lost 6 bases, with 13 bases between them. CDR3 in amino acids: CASSETAVIDGYTF. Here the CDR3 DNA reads TGTGCCAGCAGTGAAACGGCGGTGATTGATGGCTACACCTTC.

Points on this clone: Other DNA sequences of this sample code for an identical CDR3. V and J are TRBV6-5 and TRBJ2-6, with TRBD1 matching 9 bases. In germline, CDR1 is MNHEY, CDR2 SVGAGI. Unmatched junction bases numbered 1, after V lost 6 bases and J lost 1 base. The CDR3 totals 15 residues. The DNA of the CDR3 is TGTGCCAGCAGGACAGGGGGATCTGGGGCCAACGTCCTGACTTTC. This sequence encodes CASRTGGSGANVLTF.

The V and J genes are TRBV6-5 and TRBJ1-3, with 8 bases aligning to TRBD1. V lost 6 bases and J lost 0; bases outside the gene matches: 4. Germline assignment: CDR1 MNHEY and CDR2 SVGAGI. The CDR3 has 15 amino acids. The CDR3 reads CASRQGDLSGNTIYF. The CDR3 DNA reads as TGTGCCAGCAGACAGGGGGATCTCTCTGGAAACACCATATATTTT.

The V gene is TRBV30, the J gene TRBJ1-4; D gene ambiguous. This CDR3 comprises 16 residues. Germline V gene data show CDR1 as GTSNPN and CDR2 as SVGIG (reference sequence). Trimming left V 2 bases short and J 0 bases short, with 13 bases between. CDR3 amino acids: CAWSSTLAATNEKLFF. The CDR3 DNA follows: TGTGCCTGGAGTTCCACCCTGGCCGCAACTAATGAAAAACTGTTTTTT.

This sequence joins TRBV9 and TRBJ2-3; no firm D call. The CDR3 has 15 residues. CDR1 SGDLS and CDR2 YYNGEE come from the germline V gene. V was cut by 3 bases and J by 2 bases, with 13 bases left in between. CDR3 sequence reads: CASSGYGADTDTQYF. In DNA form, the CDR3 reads TGTGCCAGCAGCGGATACGGAGCAGACACAGATACGCAGTATTTT.

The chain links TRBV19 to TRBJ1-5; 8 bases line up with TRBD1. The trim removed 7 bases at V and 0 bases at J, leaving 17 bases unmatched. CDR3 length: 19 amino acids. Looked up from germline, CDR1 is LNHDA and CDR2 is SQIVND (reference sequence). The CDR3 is CASTRRSPQGGYSNQPQHF. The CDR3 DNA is TGTGCCAGTACCCGAAGGTCGCCACAGGGGGGTTATAGCAATCAGCCCCAGCATTTT.

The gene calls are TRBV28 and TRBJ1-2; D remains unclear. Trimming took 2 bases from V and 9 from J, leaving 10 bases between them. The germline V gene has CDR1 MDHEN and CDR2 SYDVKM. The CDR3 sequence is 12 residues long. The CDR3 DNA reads TGTGCCAGCAGTTTAGAGATCAGGAGCTACACCTTC. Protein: CASSLEIRSYTF.

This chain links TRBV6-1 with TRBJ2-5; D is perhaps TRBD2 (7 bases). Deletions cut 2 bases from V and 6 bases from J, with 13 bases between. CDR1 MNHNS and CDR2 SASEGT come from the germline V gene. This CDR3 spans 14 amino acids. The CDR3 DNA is TGTGCCAGCAGTGAACTCCGGGGGGCGAAGACCCAGTACTTC. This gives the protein CASSELRGAKTQYF.

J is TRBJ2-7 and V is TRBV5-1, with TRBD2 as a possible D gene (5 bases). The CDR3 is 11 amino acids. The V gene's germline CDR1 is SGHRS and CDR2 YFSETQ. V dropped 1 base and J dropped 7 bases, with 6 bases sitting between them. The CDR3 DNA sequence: TGCGCCAGCAGCTTGACGGGGGAGCAGTACTTC. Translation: CASSLTGEQYF.

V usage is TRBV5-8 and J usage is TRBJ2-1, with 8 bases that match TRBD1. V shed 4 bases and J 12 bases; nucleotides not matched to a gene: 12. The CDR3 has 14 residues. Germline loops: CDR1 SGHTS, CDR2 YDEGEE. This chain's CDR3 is CASSPSSTGARQFF. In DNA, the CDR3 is TGTGCCAGCAGCCCCAGTTCGACAGGGGCCAGGCAGTTCTTC.

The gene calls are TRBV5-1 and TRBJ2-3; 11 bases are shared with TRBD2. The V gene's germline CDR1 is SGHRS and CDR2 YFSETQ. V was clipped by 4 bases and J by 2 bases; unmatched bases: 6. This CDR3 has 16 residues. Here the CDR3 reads CASSPAGLADTDTQYF. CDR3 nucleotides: TGCGCCAGCAGCCCAGCGGGACTAGCGGACACAGATACGCAGTATTTT.

CDR3 amino acids: CASNYRGSTNEKLFF. As DNA, the CDR3 is TGTGCCAGCAATTACAGGGGTTCGACTAATGAAAAACTGTTTTTT. This chain joins TRBV27 and TRBJ1-4, with 7 bases that match TRBD1. CDR1 is MNHEY, CDR2 SMNVEV, per germline (reference sequence). CDR3 length: 15 amino acids. The trim removed 7 bases at V and 2 bases at J, leaving 7 bases unmatched.